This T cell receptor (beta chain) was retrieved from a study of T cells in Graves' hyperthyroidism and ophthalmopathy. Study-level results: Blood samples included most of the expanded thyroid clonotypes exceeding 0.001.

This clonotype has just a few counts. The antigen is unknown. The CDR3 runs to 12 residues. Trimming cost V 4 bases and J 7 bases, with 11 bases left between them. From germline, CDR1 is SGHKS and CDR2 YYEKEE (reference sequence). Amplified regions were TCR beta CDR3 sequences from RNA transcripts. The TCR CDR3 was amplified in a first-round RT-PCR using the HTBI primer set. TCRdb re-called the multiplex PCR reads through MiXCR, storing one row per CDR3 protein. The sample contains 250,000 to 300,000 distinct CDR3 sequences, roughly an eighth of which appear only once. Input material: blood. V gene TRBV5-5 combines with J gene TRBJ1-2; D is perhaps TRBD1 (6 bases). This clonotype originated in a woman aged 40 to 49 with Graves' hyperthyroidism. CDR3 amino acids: CASSATGIGYTF. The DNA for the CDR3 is TGTGCCAGCAGCGCCACAGGGATTGGCTACACCTTC.